This entry is about one TCR beta chain. Its antigen is undetermined. Mismatch with germline at one junction end may stem from a read error. The CDR3 covers 10 residues. CDR1 is SQVTM, CDR2 ANQGSEA, per germline. TCRdb passed the PCR reads through MiXCR, listing each CDR3 protein once. Of 100,000 or so distinct CDR3 sequences in the sample, around 37% were seen once. The data were taken from a study of molecular identifiers for immune sequencing clone quantification. Across the whole study: In replicates, RNA from 20,000 or 100,000 naive CD8 cells was split five ways, four sequenced. Study-level findings and limits: Over 99% of effector molecules, but under 1% in naive cells, were held by clones with more than 20 RNA copies. Sizes of clones that are highly expanded could be underestimated (if identical TCR molecules share a barcode).

Naive CD8 T cell sorting was performed on the CD8+CD4-CCR7+CD45RA+ phenotype. The TCR was taken from a human donor in good health. Some libraries in this study had Jurkat cell RNA spiked in. Sequencing was performed on naive CD8+ T cells from blood, with Jurkat cell RNA spiked in. Sample subset: FACS-sorted CD8+CD4-CCR7+CD45RA+ naive T cells. The chain combines TRBV29-1 with TRBJ2-2; perhaps TRBD2 as D (5 bases). The CDR3 DNA reads TGCTGCGTTGAAGACGGGGAGCTGATTTTT. It encodes CCVEDGELIF.